The 18 T cell receptor beta chains presented below share a single source sample, sequenced in a study of blood T cell repertoires in COVID-19. Method: immunoSEQ multiplex PCR; TCRdb's copy keeps in-frame clones and lacks some. The table includes under 200,000 clones, roughly 86% detected once. Sequenced sample: peripheral blood. Receptors originate from a man in his forties with active or convalescent COVID-19.

This chain links TRBV18 with TRBJ1-1, with D tentatively TRBD1 (6 bases). Germline V gives CDR1 KGHSH, CDR2 LQKENI. The CDR3 has 12 residues. Trimming stripped 6 bases from V and 6 bases from J, with 11 bases between. CDR3: CASSPRQAEAFF. For the CDR3, the DNA is TGTGCCAGCTCGCCAAGACAGGCTGAAGCTTTCTTT.

This clone was picked up a small number of times. The chain couples TRBV4-1 to TRBJ2-7, with TRBD1 identical over 7 bases. The CDR3 covers 15 residues. Trimming removed 1 base from V and 2 bases from J; junction bases left unmatched: 5. CDR1 and CDR2 (germline): MGHRA, YSYEKL. CDR3 bases: TGCGCCAGCAGCCAAGCAGGGACAGCCGCCTACGAGCAGTACTTC. Protein product: CASSQAGTAAYEQYF.

Regarding this clone: A much larger clone is a single base away; this may be a read error. V and J are TRBV7-3 and TRBJ2-3, with D perhaps TRBD1 (6 bases). The CDR3 runs to 14 residues. The germline CDR1 and CDR2 sequences are SGHTA and FQGTGA. V dropped 5 bases and J dropped 2 bases, with 11 bases sitting between them. This CDR3 reads CASSQDRYTDTQYF. CDR3 sequence (DNA): TGTGCCAGCAGCCAGGACAGATACACAGATACGCAGTATTTT.

This chain links TRBV18 with TRBJ1-4; the D gene is possibly TRBD1 (5 bases). The CDR3 runs to 18 residues. Trimming removed 3 bases at V and 0 bases at J, with 17 bases between. CDR1 is KGHSH, CDR2 LQKENI, per germline. For the CDR3, the DNA is TGTGCCAGCTCACCTCCTCCCGGTTGGGGGGCAACTAATGAAAAACTGTTTTTT. Translated, it gives CASSPPPGWGATNEKLFF.

The count of this clone is one. The CDR3 DNA follows: TGTGCCAGCAGCCCTGGGACAATCGCTATCCGCACTGAAGCTTTCTTT. This gives the protein CASSPGTIAIRTEAFF. The chain combines TRBV5-4 with TRBJ1-1; tentatively, D is TRBD1 (6 bases). The V end lost 4 bases, the J end lost 4 bases, and 20 bases lay between the germline ends. The V gene's germline CDR1 is SGHNT and CDR2 YYREEE (reference sequence). The CDR3 covers 16 residues.

Note on this clone: Sequence at one end of the junction differs from germline and may be a read error. The V and J genes are TRBV7-7 and TRBJ2-1; 12 bases fit TRBD2. The CDR3 contains 16 residues. In germline, CDR1 is SSHAT, CDR2 FNYEAQ (reference sequence). In DNA, the CDR3 is TGTGCTAGCAGCTTATCGAGACTAGCGGGGGAGAATGAGCAGTTCTTC. It yields the protein CASSLSRLAGENEQFF.

The V and J genes are TRBV28 and TRBJ1-5; no reliable D call. Between the trimmed V and J ends, which lost 2 bases and 2 bases, there was a span of 13 bases. Germline values: CDR1 MDHEN, CDR2 SYDVKM. This CDR3 has 16 amino acids. CDR3 DNA sequence: TGTGCCAGCAGTTTACTCTCGTGGGCCGGCAATCAGCCCCAGCATTTT. It translates to CASSLLSWAGNQPQHF. The full variable domain, with the rest looked up from reference TRBV28 and TRBJ1-5, is DVKVTQSSRYLVKRTGEKVFLECVQDMDHENMFWYRQDPGLGLRLIYFSYDVKMKEKGDIPEGYSVSREKKERFSLILESASTNQTSMYLCASSLLSWAGNQPQHFGDGTRLSIL.

The chain recombines TRBV4-3 with TRBJ1-3; D gene unclear. CDR1 LGHNA and CDR2 YSLEER come from the germline V gene. Trimming pared 0 bases from V and 2 bases from J, leaving 8 bases between. The CDR3 is 15 amino acids. The CDR3 region has the DNA TGCGCCAGCAGCCAAGATTCCGGGGCTGGAAACACCATATATTTT. Residues: CASSQDSGAGNTIYF.

V gene TRBV5-1 combines with J gene TRBJ2-5, with 8 positions matching TRBD1. Germline-derived CDR1 and CDR2 are SGHRS and YFSETQ. Trimming at V came to 0 bases and at J to 2 bases, leaving 6 bases not matched to a gene. The CDR3 extends over 16 amino acids. CDR3 region: CASSLAPGGLQETQYF. In DNA, the CDR3 is TGCGCCAGCAGCTTGGCCCCAGGGGGCTTACAAGAGACCCAGTACTTC.

V is TRBV11-2 and J is TRBJ2-5; D is uncertain. This CDR3 spans 14 amino acids. The germline V gene has CDR1 SGHAT and CDR2 FQNNGV. V was cut by 0 bases and J by 7 bases, with 12 bases left in between. CDR3 coding DNA: TGTGCCAGCAGCTTAGATCAGGTAGTAGGGACCCAGTACTTC. As protein: CASSLDQVVGTQYF.

The rearrangement uses TRBV4-1 and TRBJ2-2; 13 bases are shared with TRBD2. Trimming cost V 3 bases and J 6 bases; bases outside gene matches: 7. Germline CDR1 is MGHRA and CDR2 is YSYEKL. This CDR3 comprises 17 residues. The CDR3 DNA follows: TGCGCCAGCAGCCACCCCAAGACTAGCGGGGGGCCCGGGGAGCTGTTTTTT. Protein product: CASSHPKTSGGPGELFF.

The V and J genes are TRBV4-1 and TRBJ2-7; perhaps TRBD1 as D (6 bases). In germline, CDR1 is MGHRA, CDR2 YSYEKL. CDR3 length equals 15 residues. The germline V and J ends were trimmed by 6 bases and 2 bases, with 17 bases remaining between them. CDR3 DNA: TGCGCCAGCAGGCAACGACAGGTAGGGACCTACGAGCAGTACTTC. This gives the protein CASRQRQVGTYEQYF.

The rearrangement uses TRBV2 and TRBJ1-5; TRBD1 is a possible D gene (5 bases). The CDR3 contains 14 residues. Trimming removed 8 bases from V and 3 bases from J, with 14 bases in between. The V gene's germline CDR1 is SNHLY and CDR2 FYNNEI. The CDR3 DNA sequence: TGTGCCAGCTCACAGGAACTGAACAATCAGCCCCAGCATTTT. This gives the protein CASSQELNNQPQHF.

This chain uses TRBV3-1 (or the pseudogene TRBV3-2) with TRBJ2-1; D might be TRBD2 (7 bases). The CDR3 runs to 18 residues. Germline CDR1 reads LGHDT; CDR2 reads YNNKEL (reference sequence). Trimming cost V 0 bases and J 6 bases, with 21 bases left between them. CDR3 amino acids: CASSQDPLGRGLSNEQFF. DNA of the CDR3: TGTGCCAGCAGCCAAGACCCCCTGGGGCGGGGGCTAAGCAATGAGCAGTTCTTC.

The chain recombines TRBV6-2 or TRBV6-3 with TRBJ1-2; D perhaps matches TRBD1 (5 bases). CDR1 is MNHEY, CDR2 SVGEGT, per germline. V was clipped by 5 bases and J by 4 bases, with 11 bases between them. The CDR3 extends over 13 amino acids. The CDR3 coding sequence is TGTGCCAGCAGTCTGACAGACCTCTATGGCTACACCTTC. Its protein product is CASSLTDLYGYTF.

V is TRBV5-6 and J is TRBJ1-2; TRBD1 might be the D (5 bases). Trimming removed 0 bases from V and 8 bases from J, with 14 bases in between. This CDR3 region has 14 residues. CDR1 is SGHDT, CDR2 YYEEEE, per germline. The CDR3 DNA is TGTGCCAGCAGCTTGGGAGGCGCCCCAGGGGGCTACACCTTC. Its protein is CASSLGGAPGGYTF.

This chain connects TRBV6-5 to TRBJ2-5; TRBD2 matches at 9 bases. There are 15 residues in the CDR3. Per germline, CDR1 MNHEY and CDR2 SVGAGI. V shed 7 bases, J shed 2 bases, and the junction held 8 bases outside the gene matches. The CDR3 DNA sequence: TGTGCCAGCACCTACGGGCTAGCGGGGCAAGAGACCCAGTACTTC. This translates into CASTYGLAGQETQYF.

CDR3 loop: CASSLGGGEQFF. CDR3 DNA: TGTGCCAGCAGCTTGGGAGGTGGTGAGCAGTTCTTC. The gene calls are TRBV5-6 and TRBJ2-1; D gene unclear. The germline CDR1 and CDR2 sequences are SGHDT and YYEEEE. The CDR3 extends over 12 amino acids. The germline V and J ends were trimmed by 0 bases and 9 bases, with 7 bases remaining between them.